The 21 T cell receptor beta chains reported below all come from one sample, sequenced in a study of blood T cell repertoires in COVID-19. Generated by immunoSEQ multiplex PCR, the TCRdb table keeps only in-frame clones and is missing some. The table has fewer than 250,000 clones, roughly 80% seen once. Input material: peripheral blood. These TCRs come from a woman aged 55-69 years with active or convalescent COVID-19.

This chain links TRBV13 with TRBJ2-1, with no clear D. V lost 5 bases to trimming and J lost 0 bases, with 5 bases between them. Germline CDR1 reads PRHDT; CDR2 reads FYEKMQ (reference sequence). The CDR3 has 13 residues. As DNA, the CDR3 is TGTGCCAGCAGCCCTCGCTCCTACAATGAGCAGTTCTTC. The encoded protein is CASSPRSYNEQFF.

This chain links TRBV7-2 with TRBJ1-6; unclear D gene. This CDR3 comprises 12 residues. V lost 3 bases, J lost 9 bases, and 6 bases lay in between. CDR1 SGHTA and CDR2 FQGNSA come from the germline V gene. The CDR3 sequence is CASSFISSPLHF. In DNA form, the CDR3 reads TGTGCCAGCAGCTTCATCAGTTCACCCCTCCACTTT.

The J gene is TRBJ2-6, the V gene TRBV19, with D perhaps matching TRBD2 (5 bases). Per germline, CDR1 LNHDA and CDR2 SQIVND (reference sequence). The CDR3 spans 15 residues. Trimming shortened V by 8 bases and J by 1 base, and 12 bases separated the two germline ends. CDR3 bases: TGTGCCAGTGGAAAAACTAGTTCTGGGGCCAACGTCCTGACTTTC. Residues: CASGKTSSGANVLTF.

This chain uses TRBV27 with TRBJ1-3; weak D call: TRBD1 (5 bases). The CDR3 length is 15 residues. Germline assignment: CDR1 MNHEY and CDR2 SMNVEV (reference sequence). V was pared by 5 bases and J by 4 bases, with 15 bases between. CDR3 loop: CASSRAGTSGNTIYF. DNA of the CDR3: TGTGCCAGCAGTCGCGCAGGGACTTCGGGAAACACCATATATTTT.

V gene TRBV11-2 combines with J gene TRBJ2-7; tentatively, D is TRBD1 (6 bases). With 5 bases removed from V and 5 bases from J, the gap between germline ends came to 13 bases. Germline values: CDR1 SGHAT, CDR2 FQNNGV. The CDR3 runs to 13 residues. The CDR3: CASSIQGANEQYV. CDR3 nucleotides: TGTGCCAGCAGCATACAGGGAGCCAACGAGCAGTACGTC.

The rearrangement joins TRBV7-6 to TRBJ2-3, with 7 bases aligning to TRBD2. The CDR3 spans 16 residues. V shed 1 base, J shed 2 bases, and the junction held 6 bases outside the gene matches. Germline loops: CDR1 SGHVS, CDR2 FNYEAQ. CDR3 DNA: TGTGCCAGCAGCTTAGAGGCTAGCGGAGCCACAGATACGCAGTATTTT. Amino acids: CASSLEASGATDTQYF. Combining the CDR3 with reference TRBV7-6 and TRBJ2-3 gives the whole variable domain GAGVSQSPRYKVTKRGQDVALRCDPISGHVSLYWYRQALGQGPEFLTYFNYEAQQDKSGLPNDRFSAERPEGSISTLTIQRTEQRDSAMYRCASSLEASGATDTQYFGPGTRLTVL.

The J gene is TRBJ1-2, the V gene TRBV28, with a tentative D call TRBD1 (6 bases). Trimming removed 6 bases from V and 0 bases from J, with 14 bases in between. Germline lookup yields CDR1 MDHEN and CDR2 SYDVKM. This CDR3 has 15 residues. The CDR3 protein is CASSPGDLANYGYTF. In nucleotides, the CDR3 is TGTGCCAGCAGCCCAGGGGATTTAGCTAACTATGGCTACACCTTC.

The gene calls are TRBV9 and TRBJ2-1; D is possibly TRBD2 (6 bases). The V gene lost 0 bases and the J gene lost 6 bases, with 10 bases spanning the gap. CDR1 SGDLS and CDR2 YYNGEE come from the germline V gene. This CDR3 is built from 14 residues. CDR3 nucleotides: TGTGCCAGCAGCGTAGCACTAGCTATCAATGAGCAGTTCTTC. Translating gives CASSVALAINEQFF.

This clone showed up just once. This chain uses TRBV3-1 (or the pseudogene TRBV3-2) with TRBJ2-1; D possibly corresponds to TRBD2 (6 bases). V dropped 0 bases and J dropped 7 bases, with 10 bases sitting between them. The V gene's germline CDR1 is LGHDT and CDR2 YNNKEL (reference sequence). CDR3 length equals 14 residues. Here the CDR3 reads CASSQDPGENEQFF. The CDR3 DNA sequence: TGTGCCAGCAGCCAAGATCCGGGAGAGAATGAGCAGTTCTTC.

The chain is built from TRBV19 and TRBJ2-7, with 7 bases aligning to TRBD2. CDR1 is LNHDA and CDR2 is SQIVND in the germline V gene (reference sequence). Germline trimming cut 5 bases from V and 0 bases from J; bases unmatched to any gene: 4. This CDR3 region has 14 residues. The CDR3 region is CASSYGGSSYEQYF. CDR3 sequence (DNA): TGTGCCAGTAGTTATGGCGGGAGCTCCTACGAGCAGTACTTC.

This chain uses TRBV30 with TRBJ2-4; maybe TRBD2 (5 bases). The germline gives CDR1 GTSNPN, CDR2 SVGIG (reference sequence). The V and J ends lost 5 bases and 5 bases respectively, with 13 bases between them. The CDR3 is made up of 13 amino acids. In nucleotides, the CDR3 is TGTGCCTGGGGGGTTGGACTGGAAAACATTCAGTACTTC. Translating gives CAWGVGLENIQYF. The whole variable domain, filled in from reference TRBV30 and TRBJ2-4, reads SQTIHQWPATLVQPVGSPLSLECTVEGTSNPNLYWYRQAAGRGLQLLFYSVGIGQISSEVPQNLSASRPQDRQFILSSKKLLLSDSGFYLCAWGVGLENIQYFGAGTRLSVL.

The rearrangement uses TRBV10-3 and TRBJ1-4; D remains ambiguous. The CDR3 is 16 amino acids. CDR1 ENHRY and CDR2 SYGVKD come from the germline V gene. The V gene lost 3 bases and the J gene lost 2 bases, with 13 bases spanning the gap. The CDR3 loop reads CAISDSEVGTNEKLFF. Here the CDR3 DNA reads TGTGCCATCAGTGATTCGGAGGTTGGCACTAATGAAAAACTGTTTTTT.

The chain carries TRBV10-3 and TRBJ2-6, with D possibly matching TRBD1 (7 bases). This CDR3 comprises 15 residues. Germline V gene data show CDR1 as ENHRY and CDR2 as SYGVKD. Trimming removed 3 bases from V and 2 bases from J, with 8 bases in between. CDR3 residues: CAISDRGAGANVLTF. CDR3 nucleotide sequence: TGTGCCATCAGTGACAGGGGGGCTGGGGCCAACGTCCTGACTTTC.

This sequence joins TRBV11-3 and TRBJ2-2; maybe TRBD1 (6 bases). This CDR3 is built from 15 residues. Trimming took 5 bases from V and 2 from J, leaving 12 bases between them. CDR1 and CDR2 from the germline V gene are SGHNT and YENEEA. The CDR3 DNA sequence: TGTGCCAGCAGCCTCAGGGGCGTTAACACCGGGGAGCTGTTTTTT. Translating it yields CASSLRGVNTGELFF.

CDR3 region: CASSEAWTKTSPLHF. The CDR3 DNA follows: TGTGCCAGCAGTGAGGCTTGGACTAAGACTTCACCCCTCCACTTT. The chain joins TRBV2 to TRBJ1-6; D remains ambiguous. This CDR3 spans 15 amino acids. CDR1 is SNHLY and CDR2 is FYNNEI in the germline V gene. The V end lost 3 bases, the J end lost 9 bases, and 15 bases lay between the germline ends.

Concerning this clone: Different DNA sequences within this sample yield the same CDR3. V usage is TRBV19 and J usage is TRBJ1-1; D remains ambiguous. Trimming took off 3 bases at V and 1 base at J, with 6 bases between the two ends. From germline, CDR1 is LNHDA and CDR2 SQIVND (reference sequence). CDR3 length equals 13 residues. CDR3: CASSIGQNTEAFF. The CDR3 region has the DNA TGTGCCAGTAGTATTGGGCAGAACACTGAAGCTTTCTTT.

The chain joins TRBV11-2 to TRBJ2-5, with 8 bases matching TRBD1. With 6 bases clipped from V and 5 bases from J, the junction kept 8 bases outside the gene matches. The CDR3 contains 14 residues. Germline V gene sequence: CDR1 SGHAT, CDR2 FQNNGV. The CDR3 loop reads CASRPGGAVETQYF. CDR3 coding DNA: TGTGCCAGCAGACCAGGGGGCGCGGTGGAGACCCAGTACTTC.

V gene TRBV11-2 combines with J gene TRBJ1-3; possible D gene TRBD1, 5 bases. Deletions cut 3 bases from V and 1 base from J, with 13 bases between. This CDR3 contains 16 residues. Germline values: CDR1 SGHAT, CDR2 FQNNGV. The CDR3 is CASSLGLVGSGNTIYF. The DNA for the CDR3 is TGTGCCAGCAGCTTGGGACTAGTGGGTTCTGGAAACACCATATATTTT.

The chain has TRBV13 and TRBJ2-4; 11 bases fit TRBD2. With 5 bases clipped from V and 4 bases from J, the junction kept 4 bases outside the gene matches. CDR3 length: 15 residues. Germline V gives CDR1 PRHDT, CDR2 FYEKMQ (reference sequence). The DNA of the CDR3 is TGTGCCAGCAGCCTGACTAGCGGGGTTAAAAACATTCAGTACTTC. Protein product: CASSLTSGVKNIQYF.

The J gene is TRBJ2-5, the V gene TRBV11-3, with a possible D match to TRBD2 (6 bases). Trimming took 5 bases from V and 4 from J, leaving 14 bases between them. The CDR3 sequence is 14 residues long. Germline CDR1 SGHNT, CDR2 YENEEA. CDR3 protein: CASSLWGVRETQYF. CDR3 nucleotide sequence: TGTGCCAGCAGCCTCTGGGGGGTCCGAGAGACCCAGTACTTC.

The sample holds one count of this clone. The chain joins TRBV10-3 to TRBJ2-7; 12 bases match TRBD2. The junction had 14 bases not matched to a gene; V was cut back by 2 bases and J by 3 bases. Germline CDR1 reads ENHRY; CDR2 reads SYGVKD. The CDR3 runs to 19 residues. CDR3 amino acids: CAISEGPEWTSGTLYEQYF. The CDR3 bases are TGTGCCATCAGTGAGGGACCGGAATGGACTAGCGGGACGCTCTACGAGCAGTACTTC.